The 2 T cell receptor beta chains in this list originate from one sample, sequenced in a study of blood T cell repertoires in COVID-19. Profiling relied on immunoSEQ multiplex PCR, and the TCRdb table lists in-frame clones only, not all of them. The sample shows approximately 160,000 clones, 85% to 95% of them seen only once. Input material: peripheral blood. The receptors stem from an older woman with COVID-19, enrolled during active disease.

The chain links TRBV11-3 to TRBJ2-3; no definite D call. CDR3 length: 14 residues. In germline, CDR1 is SGHNT, CDR2 YENEEA. Trimming took off 4 bases at V and 5 bases at J, with 13 bases between the two ends. The CDR3: CASSSRTIQDTQYF. CDR3 sequence (DNA): TGTGCCAGCAGCTCCCGTACAATCCAAGATACGCAGTATTTT.

V is TRBV9 and J is TRBJ2-6, with D unclear. The CDR3 has 15 amino acids. The V gene's germline CDR1 is SGDLS and CDR2 YYNGEE. V gave up 0 bases and J gave up 0 bases, with 4 bases separating them. The CDR3 nucleotides read TGTGCCAGCAGCGTAGAACACTCTGGGGCCAACGTCCTGACTTTC. Amino acid sequence: CASSVEHSGANVLTF.